This is a list of T cell receptor beta chains from one sample in a study of T cell repertoires in cytomegalovirus infection. One entry per CDR3 protein, called by TCRdb with MiXCR from the reads. The table includes around 530,000 distinct CDR3 sequences, around 27% detected once. Source material: PBMCs. The receptors originated from a human donor in good health (CMV status not recorded). Some clones in this sample may be carry-over from other donors' samples. CDR3s include the opening cysteine and the closing phenylalanine or tryptophan. Fields, in order: D gene, J gene, V gene, clone size, CDR3 DNA, CDR3 protein. The D gene is left open where the match is weak. Size is omitted from some rows. Given values are once, few, many or a class for expanded clones.

>NA|TRBJ2-3|TRBV20-1|few
TGCAGTGCTACCCCGCCCGGGGCCCGGATTTTAGATACGCAGTATTTT
CSATPPGARILDTQYF
>TRBD2|TRBJ2-7|TRBV5-6|few
TGTGCCAGCAGCTTGGTCGGGAGGGCCTACGAGCAGTACTTC
CASSLVGRAYEQYF
>NA|TRBJ1-2|TRBV7-7|NA
TGTGCTCCTAAGAACGGGCGGCTCTCTAACTATGGCTACACCTTC
CAPKNGRLSNYGYTF
>NA|TRBJ1-2|TRBV14|NA
TGTGCCAGCAGCCAAGATCTCGTAGGGCTCTATGGCTACACCTTC
CASSQDLVGLYGYTF
>NA|TRBJ1-2|TRBV19|few
TGTGCCAGTAGTATTCAATGGGGGGAGAACTATGGCTACACCTTC
CASSIQWGENYGYTF
>NA|TRBJ1-1|TRBV7-2|many
TGTGCCAGCAGCTCAAGAGGCGGGGGAAGAAGGACTGAAGCTTTCTTT
CASSSRGGGRRTEAFF
>TRBD1|TRBJ1-1|TRBV7-8|NA
TGTGCCAGCAGCTTAGTGAGGGGGCACACTGAAGCTTTCTTT
CASSLVRGHTEAFF
>NA|TRBJ1-5|TRBV7-2|many
TGTGCCAGCAGCTTAAGTGGCGACAGGACAAATCAGCCCCAGCATTTT
CASSLSGDRTNQPQHF
>NA|TRBJ2-5|TRBV12-3/TRBV12-4|NA
TGTGCCAGCAAGGGGGGGGCCAGACTCCAAAAAGAGACCCAGTACTTC
CASKGGARLQKETQYF
>NA|TRBJ1-5|TRBV4-1|few
TGCGCCAGCAGCGGGGACGGTCCTAATCAGCCCCAGCATTTT
CASSGDGPNQPQHF
>NA|TRBJ1-5|TRBV30|NA
TGTGCCTGGAGTACCGGACGAGGCAATCAGCCCCAGCATTTT
CAWSTGRGNQPQHF
>TRBD1|TRBJ1-5|TRBV20-1|NA
TGCAGTGCTAGAGTTATACAGGGGGCTCAGCCCCAGCATTTT
CSARVIQGAQPQHF
>NA|TRBJ1-5|TRBV11-3|NA
TGTGCCAGCAGCCCCCCGATGTGGGGGACCCTTCGATATAGCAATCAGCCCCAGCATTTT
CASSPPMWGTLRYSNQPQHF
>TRBD2|TRBJ2-5|TRBV6-5|NA
TGTGCCAGCAGCCGCAGGACTAGCGGACAAGAGACCCAGTACTTC
CASSRRTSGQETQYF
>NA|TRBJ2-1|TRBV12-3/TRBV12-4|NA
TGTGCCAGCAGTTTAGTGGGCAGTAGTACAAACAATGAGCAGTTCTTC
CASSLVGSSTNNEQFF
>NA|TRBJ1-5|TRBV19|NA
TGTGCCAGTAGCATAAGGGCCGACAGCTTCAATCAGCCCCAGCATTTT
CASSIRADSFNQPQHF
>NA|TRBJ2-5|TRBV24-1|NA
TGTGCCACTGCAGGCGGGTACCAAGAGACCCAGTACTTC
CATAGGYQETQYF
>NA|TRBJ1-4|TRBV25-1|few
TGTGCCAGCAGTGGCTGGGCGGGGGGTGAAAAACTGTTTTTT
CASSGWAGGEKLFF
>TRBD1|TRBJ1-1|TRBV6-1|few
TGTGCCAGCAGTGACGGCCACAGGGGGCTGGACACTGAAGCTTTCTTT
CASSDGHRGLDTEAFF
>TRBD2|TRBJ2-7|TRBV19|NA
TGTGCCAGTAGTCCCCACGGGGTACTAGCGGGGGGCTACGAGCAGTACTTC
CASSPHGVLAGGYEQYF
>TRBD2|TRBJ2-3|TRBV4-1|few
TGTGCCAGCAGCCAAGCAACTAGCGGATCCACAGATACGCAGTATTTT
CASSQATSGSTDTQYF
>TRBD2|TRBJ2-3|TRBV7-3|many
TGTGCCAGCAGGCGAAGCGGACTAGCGGGAGGAGATACGCAGTATTTT
CASRRSGLAGGDTQYF
>TRBD2|TRBJ2-5|TRBV5-1|few
TGCGCCAGCGGACAAGCGGGGGCCCAAGAGACCCAGTACTTC
CASGQAGAQETQYF
>NA|TRBJ2-2|TRBV19|NA
TGTGCCAGCCTGAAGGGAGCGAGCACCGGGGAGCTGTTTTTT
CASLKGASTGELFF
>NA|TRBJ2-3|TRBV7-9|NA
TGTGCCAGCAGCCTCCGTGGGGCTCCACAAGATACGCAGTATTTT
CASSLRGAPQDTQYF
>NA|TRBJ2-2|TRBV29-1|few
TGCAGCGTTGCTAAGGAGGGAATACCCGGGGAGCTGTTTTTT
CSVAKEGIPGELFF
>NA|TRBJ2-1|TRBV7-8|NA
TGTGCCAGCAGCTTCGGGGATTCGGGCAATGAGCAGTTCTTC
CASSFGDSGNEQFF
>NA|TRBJ1-1|TRBV7-9|few
TGTGCCAGCAGCTTAGGGAGGCCCGAGGGGACTGAAGCTTTCTTT
CASSLGRPEGTEAFF
>TRBD2|TRBJ2-7|TRBV7-2|many
TGTGCCAGCAGCTTACAGGCGGGAGAGTCCTACGAGCAGTACTTC
CASSLQAGESYEQYF
>NA|TRBJ2-3|TRBV5-4|NA
TGTGCCAGCAGCTCGTCACTCGGTGGTCGGAACACAGATACGCAGTATTTT
CASSSSLGGRNTDTQYF
>NA|TRBJ2-7|TRBV28|few
TGTGCCAGCAGCCTCTCTCCAAAAATTTCCTACGAGCAGTACTTC
CASSLSPKISYEQYF
>NA|TRBJ2-3|TRBV7-2|NA
TGTGCCAGCAGCTTAGGGACCGCTCCTAGCACAGATACGCAGTATTTT
CASSLGTAPSTDTQYF
>TRBD1|TRBJ1-5|TRBV4-1|NA
TGCGCCAGCAGCCAGGTATTGAGACAGGGAGGACAGCCCCAGCATTTT
CASSQVLRQGGQPQHF
>TRBD2|TRBJ2-1|TRBV23-1|few
TGCGCCAGCAGTCCCCGTAGGGAGGGTTACAATGAGCAGTTCTTC
CASSPRREGYNEQFF
>NA|TRBJ2-5|TRBV12-3/TRBV12-4|NA
TGTGCCAGCAGTTTAGAAGCGGGTCGCCAAGAGACCCAGTACTTC
CASSLEAGRQETQYF
>NA|TRBJ2-3|TRBV10-3|NA
TGTGCCAACCAGGGGAGCACAGATACGCAGTATTTT
CANQGSTDTQYF
>TRBD2|TRBJ2-1|TRBV12-3/TRBV12-4|NA
TGTGCCAGCAGTTTAGGTAGTAGCGGGAGGGGGTTTGAGCAGTTCTTC
CASSLGSSGRGFEQFF
>TRBD2|TRBJ2-3|TRBV28|NA
TGTGCCAGCAAGCGGGAGGGAGCAGATACGCAGTATTTT
CASKREGADTQYF
>TRBD1|TRBJ2-7|TRBV4-2|NA
TGTGCCAGCAGCCAAGATCTGGGACAGCCCTACGAGCAGTACTTC
CASSQDLGQPYEQYF
>TRBD1|TRBJ1-6|TRBV6-5|NA
TGTGCCAGCAGTTACACCGACAGGGCCTATAATTCACCCCTCCACTTT
CASSYTDRAYNSPLHF
>NA|TRBJ2-7|TRBV5-6|few
TGTGCCAGCAGCCGAGAACAGGGAATCCACGAGCAGTACTTC
CASSREQGIHEQYF
>NA|TRBJ1-1|TRBV30|NA
TGTGCCTACCATTGGGACACTGAAGCTTTCTTT
CAYHWDTEAFF
>NA|TRBJ2-3|TRBV4-2|NA
TGTGCCAGCAGCACCAGGAGGACAGATACGCAGTATTTT
CASSTRRTDTQYF
>TRBD2|TRBJ2-1|TRBV20-1|NA
TGCAGTGCTGAAATAGCGGGTGCGAGCTCCTACAATGAGCAGTTCTTC
CSAEIAGASSYNEQFF
>TRBD1|TRBJ1-2|TRBV19|few
TGTGCCAGTACCACGACAGGGGCGGATGGCTACACCTTC
CASTTTGADGYTF
>NA|TRBJ2-7|TRBV4-3|NA
TGCGCCAGCAGCCAAGATGCGGGATTCTCCTACGAGCAGTACTTC
CASSQDAGFSYEQYF
>NA|TRBJ2-1|TRBV11-3|few
TGTGCCAGCACCCCAGGCCGGGGGAGCTCCTACAATGAGCAGTTCTTC
CASTPGRGSSYNEQFF
>TRBD2|TRBJ2-2|TRBV10-3|few
TGTGCCATCAGAATAGCGGGACACACCGGGGAGCTGTTTTTT
CAIRIAGHTGELFF
>NA|TRBJ2-2|TRBV7-2|few
TGTGCCAGCAGCTTATCCACTGGAGGAATCGGGGAGCTGTTTTTT
CASSLSTGGIGELFF
>TRBD1|TRBJ1-1|TRBV2|NA
TGTGCCAGCAGAACTCCGGGACAGGGTTCAACTGAAGCTTTCTTT
CASRTPGQGSTEAFF
>NA|TRBJ1-1|TRBV5-4|NA
TGTGCCAGCAGCCCTACCCACTGGGGAGGGATGAACACTGAAGCTTTCTTT
CASSPTHWGGMNTEAFF
>TRBD2|TRBJ2-3|TRBV11-2|few
TGTGCCAGCAGCACGGGACTAGTCGGCCGTGCCACAGATACGCAGTATTTT
CASSTGLVGRATDTQYF
>TRBD1|TRBJ2-3|TRBV6-5|few
TGTGCCAGCAGTTACTATGGGACAGGGACTAGCACAGATACGCAGTATTTT
CASSYYGTGTSTDTQYF
>TRBD1|TRBJ2-3|TRBV12-3/TRBV12-4|few
TGTGCCAGCAGATCGCCGCTGGGACAGGGGGCTGATACGCAGTATTTT
CASRSPLGQGADTQYF
>NA|TRBJ1-1|TRBV7-8|NA
TGTGCCAGCACGGACCCGGCGTACACTGAAGCTTTCTTT
CASTDPAYTEAFF